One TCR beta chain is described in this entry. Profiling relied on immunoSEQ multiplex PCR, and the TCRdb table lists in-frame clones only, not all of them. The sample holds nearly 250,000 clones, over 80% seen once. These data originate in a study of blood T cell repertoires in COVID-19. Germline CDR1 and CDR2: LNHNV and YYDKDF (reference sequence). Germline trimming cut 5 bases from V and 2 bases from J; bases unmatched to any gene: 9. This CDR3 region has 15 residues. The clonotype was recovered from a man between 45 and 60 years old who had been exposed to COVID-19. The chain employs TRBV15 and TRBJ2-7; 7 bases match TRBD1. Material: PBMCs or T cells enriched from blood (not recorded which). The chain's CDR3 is CATSGGRTGAYEQYV. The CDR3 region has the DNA TGTGCCACCAGCGGAGGCAGGACAGGAGCCTACGAGCAGTACGTC.